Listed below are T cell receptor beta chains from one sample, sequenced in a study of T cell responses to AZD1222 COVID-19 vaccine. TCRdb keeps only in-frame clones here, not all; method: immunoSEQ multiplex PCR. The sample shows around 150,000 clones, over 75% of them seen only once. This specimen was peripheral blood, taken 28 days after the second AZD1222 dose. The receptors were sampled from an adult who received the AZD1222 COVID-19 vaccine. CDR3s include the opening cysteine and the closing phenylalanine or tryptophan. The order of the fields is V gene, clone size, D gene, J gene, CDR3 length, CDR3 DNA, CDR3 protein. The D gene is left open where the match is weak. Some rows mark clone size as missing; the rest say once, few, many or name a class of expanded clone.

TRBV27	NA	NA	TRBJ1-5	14	TGTGCCAGCAGTTTGGGCAGGACGAATCAGCCCCAGCATTTT	CASSLGRTNQPQHF
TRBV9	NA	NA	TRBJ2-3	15	TGTGCCAGCAGCGTATCTGGATCTCGCACAGATACGCAGTATTTT	CASSVSGSRTDTQYF
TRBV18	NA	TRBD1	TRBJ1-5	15	TGTGCCAGCTCACCAGGGACAGGGGCGAATCAGCCCCAGCATTTT	CASSPGTGANQPQHF
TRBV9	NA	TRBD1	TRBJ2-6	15	TGTGCCAGCACCAGGGGGAACTCTGGGGCCAACGTCCTGACTTTC	CASTRGNSGANVLTF
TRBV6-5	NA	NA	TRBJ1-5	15	TGTGCCAGCAGCTCACAGGGATTCGGCAATCAGCCCCAGCATTTT	CASSSQGFGNQPQHF
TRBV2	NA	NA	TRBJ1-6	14	TGTGCCAGCAGTGAAGTGTCAGATAATTCACCCCTCCACTTT	CASSEVSDNSPLHF
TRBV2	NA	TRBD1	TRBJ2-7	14	TGTGCCAGCCACCGAGGACAGGCTTCCTACGAGCAGTACTTC	CASHRGQASYEQYF
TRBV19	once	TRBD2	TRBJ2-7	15	TGTGCCAGTAGTGCTGGAGGGAGCGGGATTGGCGAGCAGTACTTC	CASSAGGSGIGEQYF
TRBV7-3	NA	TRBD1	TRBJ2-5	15	TGTGCCAGCAGCCGAGGACAGGGGGGAGGAGAGACCCAGTACTTC	CASSRGQGGGETQYF
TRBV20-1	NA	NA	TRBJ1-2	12	TGCAGTGCTAGTTCGGGGAACTATGGCTACACCTTC	CSASSGNYGYTF
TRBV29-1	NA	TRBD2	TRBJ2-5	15	TGCAGCGCCGCGGGGGCTAGCGGGGGGCGGGAGACCCAGTACTTC	CSAAGASGGRETQYF
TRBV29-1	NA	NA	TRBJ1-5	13	TGCAGCGTTTCGAGCGGTGGCAATCAGCCCCAGCATTTT	CSVSSGGNQPQHF
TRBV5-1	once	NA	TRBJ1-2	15	TGCGCCAGCAGCCAAGGACAGAACCCTAACTATGGCTACACCTTC	CASSQGQNPNYGYTF
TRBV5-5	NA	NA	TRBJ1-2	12	TGTGCCAGCAGCTTAAGGAGCTATGGCTACACCTTC	CASSLRSYGYTF
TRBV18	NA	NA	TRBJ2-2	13	TGTGCCAGCTCACGGCAGGGCGCCGGGGAGCTGTTTTTT	CASSRQGAGELFF
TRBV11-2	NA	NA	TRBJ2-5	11	TGTGCCAGCAGCTTAAGAGGGGGCCAGTACTTC	CASSLRGGQYF
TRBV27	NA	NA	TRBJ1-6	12	TGTGCCAGCAGTTTTATGGGTACACCCCTCCACTTT	CASSFMGTPLHF